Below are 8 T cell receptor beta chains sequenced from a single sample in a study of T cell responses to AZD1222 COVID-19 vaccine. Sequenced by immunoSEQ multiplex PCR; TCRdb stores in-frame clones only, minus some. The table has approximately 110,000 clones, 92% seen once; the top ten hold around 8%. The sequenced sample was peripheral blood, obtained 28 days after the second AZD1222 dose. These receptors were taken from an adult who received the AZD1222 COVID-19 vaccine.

Here the CDR3 DNA reads TGTGCCAGCAGCCGGGACTTAGTTCCCCATGAGCAGTTCTTC. Protein: CASSRDLVPHEQFF. The chain joins TRBV7-9 to TRBJ2-1; TRBD2 is a possible D gene (6 bases). Deletions cut 5 bases from V and 8 bases from J, with 16 bases between. Germline V CDR1 and CDR2: SEHNR, FQNEAQ (reference sequence). The CDR3 length is 14 residues.

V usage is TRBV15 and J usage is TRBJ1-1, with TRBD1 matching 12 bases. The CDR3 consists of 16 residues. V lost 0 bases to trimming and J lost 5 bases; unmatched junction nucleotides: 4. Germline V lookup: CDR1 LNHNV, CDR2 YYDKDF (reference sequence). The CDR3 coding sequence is TGTGCCACCAGCAGAGATTGGGGACAGGGGGCTACTGAAGCTTTCTTT. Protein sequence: CATSRDWGQGATEAFF.

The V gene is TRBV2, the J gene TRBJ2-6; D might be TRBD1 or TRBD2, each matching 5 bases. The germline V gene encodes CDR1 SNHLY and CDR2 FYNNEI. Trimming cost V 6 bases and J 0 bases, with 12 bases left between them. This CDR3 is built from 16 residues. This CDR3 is CASSRDPGSGANVLTF. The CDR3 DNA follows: TGTGCCAGCAGCCGGGACCCAGGCTCTGGGGCCAACGTCCTGACTTTC. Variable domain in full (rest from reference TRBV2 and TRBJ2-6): EPEVTQTPSHQVTQMGQEVILRCVPISNHLYFYWYRQILGQKVEFLVSFYNNEISEKSEIFDDQFSVERPDGSNFTLKIRSTKLEDSAMYFCASSRDPGSGANVLTFGAGSRLTVL.

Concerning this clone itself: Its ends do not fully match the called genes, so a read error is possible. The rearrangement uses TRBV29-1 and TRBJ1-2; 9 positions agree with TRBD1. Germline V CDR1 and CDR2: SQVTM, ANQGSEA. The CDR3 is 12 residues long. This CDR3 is CAGGTGYYGYTF. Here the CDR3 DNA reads TGTGCGGGCGGGACAGGGTACTATGGCTACACCTTC.

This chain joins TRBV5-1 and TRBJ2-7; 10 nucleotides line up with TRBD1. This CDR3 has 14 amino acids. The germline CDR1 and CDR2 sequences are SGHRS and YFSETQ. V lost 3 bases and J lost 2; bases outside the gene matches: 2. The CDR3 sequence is CASSWGTGAYEQYF. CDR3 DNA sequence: TGCGCCAGCAGCTGGGGGACAGGGGCCTACGAGCAGTACTTC.

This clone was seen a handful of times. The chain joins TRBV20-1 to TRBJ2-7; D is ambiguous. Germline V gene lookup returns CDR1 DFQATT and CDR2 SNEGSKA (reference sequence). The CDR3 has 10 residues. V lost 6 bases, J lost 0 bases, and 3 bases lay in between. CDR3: CSASSYEQYF. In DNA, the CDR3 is TGCAGTGCCAGCTCCTACGAGCAGTACTTC.

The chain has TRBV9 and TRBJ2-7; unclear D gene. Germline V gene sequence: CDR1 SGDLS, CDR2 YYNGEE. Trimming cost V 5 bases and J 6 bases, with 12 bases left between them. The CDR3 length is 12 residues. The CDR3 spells CASSIVGGEQYF. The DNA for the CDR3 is TGTGCCAGCAGTATTGTCGGCGGCGAGCAGTACTTC. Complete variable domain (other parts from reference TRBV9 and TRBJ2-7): DSGVTQTPKHLITATGQRVTLRCSPRSGDLSVYWYQQSLDQGLQFLIQYYNGEERAKGNILERFSAQQFPDLHSELNLSSLELGDSALYFCASSIVGGEQYFGPGTRLTVT.

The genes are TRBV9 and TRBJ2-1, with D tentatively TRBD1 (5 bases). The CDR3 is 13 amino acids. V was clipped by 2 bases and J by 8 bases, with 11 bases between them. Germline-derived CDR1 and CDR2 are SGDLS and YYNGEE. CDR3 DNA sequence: TGTGCCAGCAGCGTCGACAGTCTAGATGAGCAGTTCTTC. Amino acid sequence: CASSVDSLDEQFF.